This T cell receptor (beta chain) came from a study of tumor and adjacent non-tumor tissue in lung cancer (dated 2018 in TCRdb). With respect to the entire study: Patients with adenocarcinoma (approximately 11), squamous cell carcinoma (2) and small cell lung cancer (1) were included in the cohort. The 15 enrolled patients, of whom 10 were men and 5 were women, were aged about 31 to 76 years and were diagnosed with TNM stage I to III disease. In total, sequencing yielded 130,000,000 or so productive TCRbeta reads, which works out to an average of about 4 million reads per sample. Bulk TCRbeta repertoires were compared between lung tumor tissue and matched distant non-tumor lung tissue obtained from approximately 16 lung cancer patients. TCRbeta CDR3 sequencing was performed on a few dozen paired specimens, with one tumor sample and one normal lung sample collected per patient. Findings and caveats that apply to the study as a whole: Tumor tissue showed significantly higher TCR diversity (inverse Simpson) than normal lung tissue, at 431.37 vs 166.20 (P = 0.0075, Mann-Whitney U test). The sequencing platform is not named in the methods, and unique molecular identifiers are not mentioned. The top 100 clones made up a significantly larger cumulative share of the repertoire in normal lung than in tumor tissue. TCR diversity was significantly higher in younger patients, and higher tumor TCR diversity was associated with shorter overall and disease-free survival. Peripheral blood was not sequenced, so blood TCRbeta repertoires were not examined in the lung cancer patients of the study. The cohort had only 15 or so patients, and the authors noted that larger samples and more detailed clinical data are needed.

Library construction relied on multiplex PCR. The run used an Illumina HiSeq 2500. TCRbeta libraries were constructed through three rounds of nested PCR with primers (Table S4) according to protocols modified from ARM-PCR. PCR products of 200-500 bp were gel-excised and purified with the QIAquick gel extraction kit before sequencing. The study's processing was this. Trimmomatic was used to clean the reads, FLASH merged the cleaned reads into complete CDR3 sequences, and MiTCR assigned the sequences to V(D)J germline segments. Clonal diversity was calculated as the inverse Simpson's index using VDJtools. A read counted as productive if the sequence was in-frame and lacked a premature stop codon. The public reads were run again by TCRdb, first through fastp at Q25 and then through MiXCR, and only productive beta chains were kept. Records with the same CDR3 protein are collapsed into one entry carrying the most frequent genes and DNA. These V and J calls originate from TCRdb's pipeline instead of the authors' own analysis. This sample holds more than 75,000 distinct CDR3 sequences; 75% to 85% were observed only once. The top ten clonotypes cover roughly 29% of the sample.

The CDR3 has 13 amino acids, counting the end cysteine and phenylalanine. The read is trimmed to its CDR3 DNA, 39 bases read in frame from base 1. According to the germline V gene (reference sequence), CDR1 reads GTSNPN and CDR2 reads SVGIG. Trimming takes 7 bases from V and 7 bases from J, and the germline ends sit 14 bases apart. This clonotype was seen a single time. Its antigen specificity is not known. Base qualities are missing; no much larger clone stands one base away. One read gives only weak evidence. RNA was extracted from bulk unsorted tissue and checked for quality with a NanoDrop ND-1000 and an Agilent 2100. Normal lung samples were distant non-tumor tissue taken more than 3 cm from the tumor edge. Newly diagnosed lung cancer patients without prior chemotherapy who had been admitted for thoracic surgery in China between August and November 2014 were enrolled as donors. Patients who had received previous radiotherapy or chemotherapy, or who had another concurrent cancer, were excluded from the study. Pieces of surgical tissue measuring about 1-2.1 cm3 were kept in RNAlater solution and held at -80 degrees C until needed.

The sequenced sample consisted of distant non-tumor lung tissue. The TCR sequence derives from a man aged 60-69 years with small cell lung cancer. The chain is assembled from TRBV30 and TRBJ1-6; the D gene assignment is ambiguous. The CDR3 loop reads CAFVGSSNSPLHF. The DNA sequence reads TGTGCCTTTGTCGGGAGCAGCAATTCACCCCTCCACTTT.